The subject of this entry is one TCR beta chain. This CDR3 has 17 residues. Germline V CDR1 and CDR2: LNHDA, SQIVND (reference sequence). The J segment lost 0 bases and the V segment lost 3 bases, leaving 5 bases of the junction unmatched. This sample stems from a study of blood T cell repertoires in COVID-19. Study context: Samples taken during acute and convalescent COVID-19 were collected in the United States, Italy and Spain.

Libraries were prepared by immunoSEQ multiplex PCR; TCRdb keeps only in-frame clonotypes and omits some of them. The data show some 150,000 clones, around 86% seen once. This sequence was found in a man in his sixties or seventies with acute or convalescent COVID-19. Sample: peripheral blood. This sequence joins TRBV19 and TRBJ2-1, with 10 bases lining up with TRBD2. The CDR3 spells CASSISSGSTSYNEQFF. The DNA of the CDR3 is TGTGCCAGTAGTATTTCTAGCGGGAGTACCTCCTACAATGAGCAGTTCTTC. Filled out from reference TRBV19 and TRBJ2-1, the complete variable domain reads DGGITQSPKYLFRKEGQNVTLSCEQNLNHDAMYWYRQDPGQGLRLIYYSQIVNDFQKGDIAEGYSVSREKKESFPLTVTSAQKNPTAFYLCASSISSGSTSYNEQFFGPGTRLTVL.